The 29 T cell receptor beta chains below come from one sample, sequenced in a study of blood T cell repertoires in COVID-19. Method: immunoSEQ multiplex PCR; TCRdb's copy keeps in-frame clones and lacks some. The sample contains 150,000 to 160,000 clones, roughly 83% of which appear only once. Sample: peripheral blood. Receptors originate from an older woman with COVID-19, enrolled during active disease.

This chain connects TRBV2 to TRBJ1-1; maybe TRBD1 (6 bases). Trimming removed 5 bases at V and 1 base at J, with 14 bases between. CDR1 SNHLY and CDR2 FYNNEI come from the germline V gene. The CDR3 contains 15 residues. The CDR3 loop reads CASSIDRPPNTEAFF. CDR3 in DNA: TGTGCCAGCAGTATAGACAGGCCCCCGAACACTGAAGCTTTCTTT.

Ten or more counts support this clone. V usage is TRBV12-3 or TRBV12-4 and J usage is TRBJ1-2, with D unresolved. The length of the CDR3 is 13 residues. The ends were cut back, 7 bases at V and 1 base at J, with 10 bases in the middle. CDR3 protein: CASTNSVNYGYTF. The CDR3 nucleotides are TGTGCCAGCACCAACAGTGTTAACTATGGCTACACCTTC.

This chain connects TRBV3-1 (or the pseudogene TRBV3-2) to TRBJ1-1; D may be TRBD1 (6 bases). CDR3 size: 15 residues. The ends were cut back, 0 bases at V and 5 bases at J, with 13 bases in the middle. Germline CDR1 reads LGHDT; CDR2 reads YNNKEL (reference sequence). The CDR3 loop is CASSQDLGGRTEAFF. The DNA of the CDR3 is TGTGCCAGCAGCCAAGATCTGGGGGGGCGAACTGAAGCTTTCTTT.

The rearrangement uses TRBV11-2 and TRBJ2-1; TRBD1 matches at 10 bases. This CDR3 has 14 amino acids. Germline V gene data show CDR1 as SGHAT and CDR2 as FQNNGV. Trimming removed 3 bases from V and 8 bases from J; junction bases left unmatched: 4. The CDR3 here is CASSFATGGYEQFF. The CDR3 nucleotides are TGTGCCAGCAGCTTTGCGACAGGGGGCTATGAGCAGTTCTTC.

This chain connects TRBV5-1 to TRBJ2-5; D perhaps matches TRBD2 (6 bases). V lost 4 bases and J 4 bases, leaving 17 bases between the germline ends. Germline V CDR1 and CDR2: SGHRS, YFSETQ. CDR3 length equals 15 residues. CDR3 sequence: CASSPGTSGRETQYF. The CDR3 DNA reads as TGCGCCAGCAGCCCGGGGACTTCGGGAAGAGAGACCCAGTACTTC. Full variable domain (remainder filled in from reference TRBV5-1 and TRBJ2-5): KAGVTQTPRYLIKTRGQQVTLSCSPISGHRSVSWYQQTPGQGLQFLFEYFSETQRNKGNFPGRFSGRQFSNSRSEMNVSTLELGDSALYLCASSPGTSGRETQYFGPGTRLLVL.

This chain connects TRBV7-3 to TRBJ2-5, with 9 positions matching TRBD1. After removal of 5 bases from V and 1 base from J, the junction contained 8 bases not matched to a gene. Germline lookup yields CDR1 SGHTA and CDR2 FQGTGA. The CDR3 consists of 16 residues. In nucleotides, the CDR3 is TGTGCCAGCAGCCTGGGGACAGGGAGTTTCCAAGAGACCCAGTACTTC. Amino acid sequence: CASSLGTGSFQETQYF.

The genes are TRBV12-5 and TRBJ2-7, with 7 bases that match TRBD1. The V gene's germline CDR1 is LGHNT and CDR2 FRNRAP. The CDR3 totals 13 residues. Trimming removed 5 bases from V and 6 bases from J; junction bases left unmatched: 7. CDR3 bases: TGTGCTAGTGGTACTGGCCAGGGGGTCGAGCAGTACTTC. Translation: CASGTGQGVEQYF.

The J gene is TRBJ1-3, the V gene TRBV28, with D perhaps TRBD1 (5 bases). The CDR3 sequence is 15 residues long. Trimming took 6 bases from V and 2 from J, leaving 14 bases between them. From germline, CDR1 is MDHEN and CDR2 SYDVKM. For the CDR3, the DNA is TGTGCCAGCAGCCTACTGGGGCAGACTGGAAACACCATATATTTT. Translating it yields CASSLLGQTGNTIYF.

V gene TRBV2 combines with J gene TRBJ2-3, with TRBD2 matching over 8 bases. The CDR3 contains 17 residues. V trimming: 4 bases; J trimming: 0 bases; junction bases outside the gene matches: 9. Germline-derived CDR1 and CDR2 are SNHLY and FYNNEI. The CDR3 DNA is TGTGCCAGCAGTGTCCAGAAAAGCGGGAGCAGCACAGATACGCAGTATTTT. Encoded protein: CASSVQKSGSSTDTQYF.

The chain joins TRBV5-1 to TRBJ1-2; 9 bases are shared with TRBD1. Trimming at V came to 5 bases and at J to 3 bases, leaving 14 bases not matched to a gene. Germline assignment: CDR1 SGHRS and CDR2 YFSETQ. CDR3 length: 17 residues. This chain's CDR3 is CASRDGQGQSSHYGYTF. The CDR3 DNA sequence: TGCGCCAGCAGGGATGGACAGGGGCAATCTTCGCACTATGGCTACACCTTC.

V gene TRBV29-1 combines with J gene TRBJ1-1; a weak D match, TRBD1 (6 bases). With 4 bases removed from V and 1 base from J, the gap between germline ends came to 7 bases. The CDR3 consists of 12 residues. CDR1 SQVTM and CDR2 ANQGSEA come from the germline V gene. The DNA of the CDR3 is TGCAGCGTTGCGGACAGGAACACTGAAGCTTTCTTT. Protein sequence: CSVADRNTEAFF.

As DNA, the CDR3 is TGCGCCAGCAGCGCGGGACAGCCCAATTCACCCCTCCACTTT. The encoded protein is CASSAGQPNSPLHF. V is TRBV5-1 and J is TRBJ1-6; 7 nucleotides align to TRBD1. The V gene end was trimmed by 4 bases and the J gene end by 7 bases; junction bases not matched to a gene: 5. The CDR3 totals 14 residues. Germline loops: CDR1 SGHRS, CDR2 YFSETQ. Drawing the rest from reference TRBV5-1 and TRBJ1-6, the complete variable domain is KAGVTQTPRYLIKTRGQQVTLSCSPISGHRSVSWYQQTPGQGLQFLFEYFSETQRNKGNFPGRFSGRQFSNSRSEMNVSTLELGDSALYLCASSAGQPNSPLHFGNGTRLTVT.

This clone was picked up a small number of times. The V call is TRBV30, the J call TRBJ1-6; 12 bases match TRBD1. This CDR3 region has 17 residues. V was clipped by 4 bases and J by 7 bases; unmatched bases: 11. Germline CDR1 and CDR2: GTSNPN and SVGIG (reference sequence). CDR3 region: CAWTWGTGGQGNSPLHF. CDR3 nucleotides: TGTGCCTGGACTTGGGGGACAGGGGGCCAGGGGAATTCACCCCTCCACTTT. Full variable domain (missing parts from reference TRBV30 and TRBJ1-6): SQTIHQWPATLVQPVGSPLSLECTVEGTSNPNLYWYRQAAGRGLQLLFYSVGIGQISSEVPQNLSASRPQDRQFILSSKKLLLSDSGFYLCAWTWGTGGQGNSPLHFGNGTRLTVT.

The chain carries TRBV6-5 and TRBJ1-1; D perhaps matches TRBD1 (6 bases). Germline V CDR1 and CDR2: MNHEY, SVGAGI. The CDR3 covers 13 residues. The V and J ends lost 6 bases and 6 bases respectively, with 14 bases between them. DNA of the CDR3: TGTGCCAGCAGCTTAGACAGGTCCGCTGAAGCTTTCTTT. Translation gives CASSLDRSAEAFF.

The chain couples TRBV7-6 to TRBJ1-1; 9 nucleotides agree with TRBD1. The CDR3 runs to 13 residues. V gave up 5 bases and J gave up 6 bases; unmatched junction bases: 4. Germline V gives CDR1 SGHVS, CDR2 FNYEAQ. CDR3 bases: TGTGCCAGCAGCAAAAGACAGGGGGCTGAAGCTTTCTTT. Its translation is CASSKRQGAEAFF.

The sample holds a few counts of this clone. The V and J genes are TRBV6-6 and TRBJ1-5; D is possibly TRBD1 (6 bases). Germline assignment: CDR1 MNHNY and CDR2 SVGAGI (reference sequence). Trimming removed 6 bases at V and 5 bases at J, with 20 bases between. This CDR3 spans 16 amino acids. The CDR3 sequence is CASRDKGSPGDQPQHF. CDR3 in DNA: TGTGCCAGCAGAGACAAGGGAAGCCCAGGGGATCAGCCCCAGCATTTT.

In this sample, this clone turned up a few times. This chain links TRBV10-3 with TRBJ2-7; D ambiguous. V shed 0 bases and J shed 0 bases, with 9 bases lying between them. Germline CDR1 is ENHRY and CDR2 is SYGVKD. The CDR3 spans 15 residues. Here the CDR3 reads CAISESNYISYEQYF. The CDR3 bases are TGTGCCATCAGTGAGTCTAACTATATCTCCTACGAGCAGTACTTC.

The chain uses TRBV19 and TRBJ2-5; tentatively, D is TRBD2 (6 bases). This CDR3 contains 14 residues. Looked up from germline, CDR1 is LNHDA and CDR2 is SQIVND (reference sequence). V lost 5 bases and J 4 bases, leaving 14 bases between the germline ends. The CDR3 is CASSETGVGETQYF. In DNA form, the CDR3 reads TGTGCCAGTAGTGAAACGGGGGTGGGAGAGACCCAGTACTTC.

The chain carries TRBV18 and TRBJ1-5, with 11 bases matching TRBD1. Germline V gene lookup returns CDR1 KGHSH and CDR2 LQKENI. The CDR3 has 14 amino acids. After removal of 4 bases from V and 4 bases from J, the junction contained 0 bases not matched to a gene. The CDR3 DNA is TGTGCCAGCTCACGGGACAGGGGGAATCAGCCCCAGCATTTT. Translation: CASSRDRGNQPQHF. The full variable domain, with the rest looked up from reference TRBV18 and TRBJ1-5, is NAGVMQNPRHLVRRRGQEARLRCSPMKGHSHVYWYRQLPEEGLKFMVYLQKENIIDESGMPKERFSAEFPKEGPSILRIQQVVRGDSAAYFCASSRDRGNQPQHFGDGTRLSIL.

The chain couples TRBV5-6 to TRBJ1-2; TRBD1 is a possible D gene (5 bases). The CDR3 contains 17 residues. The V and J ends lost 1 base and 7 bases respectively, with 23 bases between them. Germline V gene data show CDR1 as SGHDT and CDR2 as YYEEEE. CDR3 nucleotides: TGTGCCAGCAGCTTGTGGTTCAACGCGGGGGGTGGAACTGGCTACACCTTC. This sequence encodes CASSLWFNAGGGTGYTF.

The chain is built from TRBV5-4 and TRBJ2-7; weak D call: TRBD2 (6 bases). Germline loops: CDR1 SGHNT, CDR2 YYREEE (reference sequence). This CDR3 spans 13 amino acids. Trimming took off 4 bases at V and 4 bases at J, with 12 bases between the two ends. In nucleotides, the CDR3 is TGTGCCAGCAGCGTCTCCGGGAGATACGAGCAGTACTTC. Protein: CASSVSGRYEQYF. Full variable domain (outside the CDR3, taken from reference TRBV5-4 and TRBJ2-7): ETGVTQSPTHLIKTRGQQVTLRCSSQSGHNTVSWYQQALGQGPQFIFQYYREEENGRGNFPPRFSGLQFPNYSSELNVNALELDDSALYLCASSVSGRYEQYFGPGTRLTVT.

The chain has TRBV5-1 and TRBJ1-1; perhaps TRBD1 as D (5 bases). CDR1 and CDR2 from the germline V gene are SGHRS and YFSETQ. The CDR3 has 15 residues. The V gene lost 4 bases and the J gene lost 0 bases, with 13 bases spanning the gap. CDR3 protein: CASSRMDNMNTEAFF. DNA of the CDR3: TGCGCCAGCAGCCGAATGGACAACATGAACACTGAAGCTTTCTTT.

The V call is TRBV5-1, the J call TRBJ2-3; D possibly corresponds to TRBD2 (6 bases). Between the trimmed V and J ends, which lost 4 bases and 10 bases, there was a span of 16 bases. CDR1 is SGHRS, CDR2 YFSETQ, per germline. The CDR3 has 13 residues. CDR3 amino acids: CASSLGTGGSQYF. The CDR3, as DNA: TGCGCCAGCAGCCTAGGCACCGGAGGGTCGCAGTATTTT. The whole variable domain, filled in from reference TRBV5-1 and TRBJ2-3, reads KAGVTQTPRYLIKTRGQQVTLSCSPISGHRSVSWYQQTPGQGLQFLFEYFSETQRNKGNFPGRFSGRQFSNSRSEMNVSTLELGDSALYLCASSLGTGGSQYFGPGTRLTVL.

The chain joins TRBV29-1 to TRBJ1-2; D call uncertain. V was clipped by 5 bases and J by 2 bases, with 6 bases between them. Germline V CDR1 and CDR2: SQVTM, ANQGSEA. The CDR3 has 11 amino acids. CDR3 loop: CSVYVNYGYTF. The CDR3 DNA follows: TGCAGCGTTTATGTAAACTATGGCTACACCTTC. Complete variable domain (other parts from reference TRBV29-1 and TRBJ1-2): SAVISQKPSRDICQRGTSLTIQCQVDSQVTMMFWYRQQPGQSLTLIATANQGSEATYESGFVIDKFPISRPNLTFSTLTVSNMSPEDSSIYLCSVYVNYGYTFGSGTRLTVV.

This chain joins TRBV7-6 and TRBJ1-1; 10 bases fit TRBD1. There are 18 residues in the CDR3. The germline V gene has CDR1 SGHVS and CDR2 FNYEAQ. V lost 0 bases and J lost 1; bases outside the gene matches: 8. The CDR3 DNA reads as TGTGCCAGCAGCTTAGCTCCGGGACAGGGGTTTCCGAACACTGAAGCTTTCTTT. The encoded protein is CASSLAPGQGFPNTEAFF.

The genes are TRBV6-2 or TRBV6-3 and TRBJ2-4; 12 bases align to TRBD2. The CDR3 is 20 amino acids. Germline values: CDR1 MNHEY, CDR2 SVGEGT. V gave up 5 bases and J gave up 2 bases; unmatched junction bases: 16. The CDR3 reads CASSRSTSGGPMGPKNIQYF. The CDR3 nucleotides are TGTGCCAGCAGTAGATCGACTAGCGGGGGACCCATGGGGCCCAAAAACATTCAGTACTTC.

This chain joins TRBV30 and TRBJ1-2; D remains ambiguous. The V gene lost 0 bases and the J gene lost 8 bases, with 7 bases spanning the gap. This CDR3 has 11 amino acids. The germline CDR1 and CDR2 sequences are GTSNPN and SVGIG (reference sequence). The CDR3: CAWSVVQGYTF. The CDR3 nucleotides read TGTGCCTGGAGTGTGGTACAGGGCTACACCTTC.

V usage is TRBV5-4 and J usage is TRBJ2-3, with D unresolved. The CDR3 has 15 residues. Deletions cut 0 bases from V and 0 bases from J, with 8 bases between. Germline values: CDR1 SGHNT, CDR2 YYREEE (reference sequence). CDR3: CASSLGPFSTDTQYF. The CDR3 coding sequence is TGTGCCAGCAGCTTGGGGCCCTTTAGCACAGATACGCAGTATTTT.

The CDR3 here is CASSPGTGNTIYF. The CDR3 coding sequence is TGTGCCAGTAGCCCAGGGACTGGAAACACCATATATTTT. This chain uses TRBV19 with TRBJ1-3, with a possible D match to TRBD1 (5 bases). The germline V gene encodes CDR1 LNHDA and CDR2 SQIVND (reference sequence). The CDR3 length is 13 residues. Trimming took off 6 bases at V and 2 bases at J, with 8 bases between the two ends. Together with reference TRBV19 and TRBJ1-3, the CDR3 gives the full variable domain: DGGITQSPKYLFRKEGQNVTLSCEQNLNHDAMYWYRQDPGQGLRLIYYSQIVNDFQKGDIAEGYSVSREKKESFPLTVTSAQKNPTAFYLCASSPGTGNTIYFGEGSWLTVV.